Each of the 32 T cell receptor beta chains below was sequenced from the same sample in a study of CD8+CD57+ T cells in acquired aplastic anemia. The study profiled TCR beta VDJ and CDR3 using genomic DNA as template. TCRdb used MiXCR to reprocess the reads, holding one entry per CDR3 protein. The sample contains 200,000 to 300,000 distinct CDR3 sequences, more than 45% of which appear only once. The patients chosen for sequencing had shown expansion of CD8+CD57+ cells (detected by flow cytometry). The sequenced material came from sorted CD4+, CD8+, or CD8+CD57+ T cells (not recorded which) from PBMCs. All receptors derive from a human donor with aplastic anemia.

V is TRBV24-1 and J is TRBJ2-1; D is perhaps TRBD2 (5 bases). Germline loops: CDR1 KGHDR, CDR2 SFDVKD. V gave up 4 bases and J gave up 5 bases, with 11 bases separating them. The CDR3 length is 14 residues. The CDR3 DNA reads TGTGCCACCAGTGAGGCCGGCGGGCACAATGAGCAGTTCTTC. This translates into CATSEAGGHNEQFF.

This clonotype turned up a few times. The V call is TRBV25-1, the J call TRBJ2-1; D is uncertain. The V gene lost 5 bases and the J gene lost 4 bases, with 18 bases spanning the gap. The germline CDR1 and CDR2 sequences are MGHDK and SYGVNS. CDR3 size: 16 residues. The CDR3 sequence: CASSLGILVFYNEQFF. Written as DNA, the CDR3 is TGTGCCAGCAGTTTGGGGATCCTCGTTTTTTACAATGAGCAGTTCTTC.

This chain uses TRBV7-2 with TRBJ2-1; tentatively, D is TRBD1 or TRBD2 (5 bases each). The CDR3 sequence is 15 residues long. Germline values: CDR1 SGHTA, CDR2 FQGNSA. The V end lost 5 bases, the J end lost 15 bases, and 26 bases lay between the germline ends. The CDR3 nucleotides are TGTGCCAGCAGCACACACACGATGAGCCCGGGACCAGGGTTCTTC. Translated: CASSTHTMSPGPGFF.

The V call is TRBV25-1, the J call TRBJ2-7, with D possibly matching TRBD1 (5 bases). Trimming took 6 bases from V and 0 from J, leaving 15 bases between them. The CDR3 extends over 15 amino acids. CDR1 and CDR2 (germline): MGHDK, SYGVNS. For the CDR3, the DNA is TGTGCCAGCAGCCACCCCCCAGGGCTCTCCTACGAGCAGTACTTC. It translates to CASSHPPGLSYEQYF.

This clonotype was detected many times. V usage is TRBV5-1 and J usage is TRBJ1-1, with D unclear. Germline V gives CDR1 SGHRS, CDR2 YFSETQ. The CDR3 sequence is 15 residues long. V was pared by 3 bases and J by 4 bases, with 16 bases between. CDR3 coding DNA: TGCGCCAGCAGCTGGAAGGACCGCATGACCACTGAAGCTTTCTTT. Residues: CASSWKDRMTTEAFF. The entire variable domain, with the rest obtained from reference TRBV5-1 and TRBJ1-1, is as follows: KAGVTQTPRYLIKTRGQQVTLSCSPISGHRSVSWYQQTPGQGLQFLFEYFSETQRNKGNFPGRFSGRQFSNSRSEMNVSTLELGDSALYLCASSWKDRMTTEAFFGQGTRLTVV.

In this sample, this clonotype turned up many times. This sequence joins TRBV25-1 and TRBJ2-7, with D perhaps matching TRBD2 (6 bases). This CDR3 has 13 amino acids. Germline assignment: CDR1 MGHDK and CDR2 SYGVNS. Deletions cut 1 base from V and 3 bases from J, with 7 bases between. CDR3 sequence (DNA): TGTGCCAGCAGTGAATCGGGGGACTACGAGCAGTACTTC. Its protein product is CASSESGDYEQYF.

This clonotype was seen at least ten times. The chain carries TRBV19 and TRBJ2-7; no definite D call. Germline V gene data show CDR1 as LNHDA and CDR2 as SQIVND (reference sequence). The CDR3 sequence is 11 residues long. The V end lost 4 bases, the J end lost 5 bases, and 6 bases lay between the germline ends. Written as DNA, the CDR3 is TGTGCCAGTAGTAATCTTCACGAGCAGTACTTC. Encoded protein: CASSNLHEQYF. Drawing the rest from reference TRBV19 and TRBJ2-7, the complete variable domain is DGGITQSPKYLFRKEGQNVTLSCEQNLNHDAMYWYRQDPGQGLRLIYYSQIVNDFQKGDIAEGYSVSREKKESFPLTVTSAQKNPTAFYLCASSNLHEQYFGPGTRLTVT.

The chain uses TRBV29-1 and TRBJ2-7; TRBD2 matches at 10 bases. Per the germline V gene, CDR1 is SQVTM and CDR2 is ANQGSEA. The V segment lost 5 bases and the J segment 7 bases; nucleotides outside the gene matches: 17. This CDR3 has 16 residues. CDR3 protein: CSVHLILAGKSNEQYF. As DNA, the CDR3 is TGCAGCGTTCACCTTATACTAGCGGGGAAGAGCAATGAGCAGTACTTC.

The V and J genes are TRBV7-9 and TRBJ1-2, with D possibly being TRBD1 (5 bases). CDR3 size: 15 residues. V gave up 2 bases and J gave up 8 bases, with 18 bases separating them. Germline V gives CDR1 SEHNR, CDR2 FQNEAQ (reference sequence). The CDR3, as DNA: TGTGCCAGCAGCTTATCTACTCAGGGAAGGAGCGGCTACACCTTC. Translation: CASSLSTQGRSGYTF.

The V gene is TRBV10-1, the J gene TRBJ2-7; no clear D gene. This CDR3 has 10 amino acids. The V and J ends lost 8 bases and 4 bases respectively, with 6 bases between them. Germline V CDR1 and CDR2: WNHNN, SYGVQD (reference sequence). CDR3 in DNA: TGCGCCAGCGAACCGTACGAGCAGTACTTC. This encodes CASEPYEQYF.

This rearrangement joins TRBV20-1 to TRBJ2-3; D remains unclear. CDR1 and CDR2 from the germline V gene are DFQATT and SNEGSKA (reference sequence). CDR3 size: 12 residues. Deletions cut 7 bases from V and 0 bases from J, with 8 bases between. The CDR3 bases are TGCAGTGAAGCTATCAGCACAGATACGCAGTATTTT. It is translated as CSEAISTDTQYF.

Ten or more counts support this clonotype. V gene TRBV15 combines with J gene TRBJ2-3, with D tentatively TRBD1 or TRBD2 (5 bases each). The CDR3 has 14 residues. V was shortened by 7 bases and J by 5 bases, with 16 bases between the two germline ends. The V gene's germline CDR1 is LNHNV and CDR2 YYDKDF (reference sequence). As DNA, the CDR3 is TGTGCCACCACCGGGACCGAACGAGTAGATACGCAGTATTTT. Protein product: CATTGTERVDTQYF.

Concerning this clonotype: A much larger clone lies one base from this, so it may be a read error. V is TRBV13 and J is TRBJ2-3; D is possibly TRBD2 (5 bases). The CDR3 has 14 residues. The germline gives CDR1 PRHDT, CDR2 FYEKMQ (reference sequence). Trimming shortened V by 5 bases and J by 7 bases, and 16 bases separated the two germline ends. CDR3 bases: TGTGCCAGCAGCCTTCGGGATTCGCAGAATACGCAGTATTTT. Its translation is CASSLRDSQNTQYF.

The table lists this clonotype with many counts. This sequence joins TRBV29-1 and TRBJ1-2, with a possible D match to TRBD1 (5 bases). The germline V and J ends were trimmed by 1 base and 4 bases, with 13 bases remaining between them. CDR3 length equals 14 residues. In germline, CDR1 is SQVTM, CDR2 ANQGSEA. In DNA form, the CDR3 reads TGCAGCGTTGAAGTTTTTGGGGGGGGCTATGGCTACACCTTC. Protein sequence: CSVEVFGGGYGYTF.

The rearrangement joins TRBV7-7 to TRBJ2-3, with a tentative D call TRBD2 (6 bases). This CDR3 has 15 residues. Germline values: CDR1 SSHAT, CDR2 FNYEAQ (reference sequence). Trimming shortened V by 4 bases and J by 2 bases, and 13 bases separated the two germline ends. The CDR3 nucleotides are TGTGCCAGCAGCTGCGAAGGGGAGGTCACAGATACGCAGTATTTT. Translating it yields CASSCEGEVTDTQYF.

V and J are TRBV7-9 and TRBJ1-6, with 8 positions matching TRBD1. The V segment lost 5 bases and the J segment 4 bases; nucleotides outside the gene matches: 4. There are 15 residues in the CDR3. Germline V gives CDR1 SEHNR, CDR2 FQNEAQ (reference sequence). The CDR3 DNA is TGTGCCAGCAGCACCGGGACAGGATATAATTCACCCCTCCACTTT. It yields the protein CASSTGTGYNSPLHF.

This clonotype appeared many times. The rearrangement links TRBV2 to TRBJ2-1; D not resolved. The CDR3 contains 14 residues. The V gene's germline CDR1 is SNHLY and CDR2 FYNNEI. V gave up 4 bases and J gave up 6 bases, with 13 bases separating them. CDR3 DNA: TGTGCCAGCAGTGGAGGTTTTAGCATCAATGAGCAGTTCTTC. Its protein is CASSGGFSINEQFF. Complete variable domain (other parts from reference TRBV2 and TRBJ2-1): EPEVTQTPSHQVTQMGQEVILRCVPISNHLYFYWYRQILGQKVEFLVSFYNNEISEKSEIFDDQFSVERPDGSNFTLKIRSTKLEDSAMYFCASSGGFSINEQFFGPGTRLTVL.

The chain uses TRBV19 and TRBJ1-4, with no clear D. The length of the CDR3 is 15 residues. Germline V lookup: CDR1 LNHDA, CDR2 SQIVND (reference sequence). V was pared by 5 bases and J by 7 bases, with 17 bases between. The CDR3 DNA is TGTGCCAGTAGTGCCTCCGGGAGGTTGGGTGAAAAACTGTTTTTT. Its protein is CASSASGRLGEKLFF.

This clonotype was seen more than once but under ten times. The CDR3 is CASTQWEADPNYGYTF. CDR3 sequence (DNA): TGTGCCAGTACCCAATGGGAGGCAGATCCTAACTATGGCTACACCTTC. This rearrangement joins TRBV19 to TRBJ1-2, with no clear D. Germline assignment: CDR1 LNHDA and CDR2 SQIVND (reference sequence). Between the trimmed V and J ends, which lost 7 bases and 0 bases, there was a span of 18 bases. This CDR3 is built from 16 residues.

Only one count was recorded for this clonotype. The chain uses TRBV6-5 and TRBJ1-3; D is uncertain. V lost 1 base to trimming and J lost 4 bases, with 5 bases between them. Germline V lookup: CDR1 MNHEY, CDR2 SVGAGI. This CDR3 contains 13 residues. In DNA form, the CDR3 reads TGTGCCAGCAGTTACTTATCAGGAAACACCATATATTTT. Translated: CASSYLSGNTIYF.

The J gene is TRBJ1-2, the V gene TRBV20-1, with D tentatively TRBD1 (5 bases). The germline V gene encodes CDR1 DFQATT and CDR2 SNEGSKA (reference sequence). The length of the CDR3 is 15 residues. V was trimmed by 5 bases and J by 2 bases, leaving 18 bases between them. The DNA of the CDR3 is TGCAGTGCTGAAGGAGGGGAAGGTACGAACTATGGCTACACCTTC. This translates into CSAEGGEGTNYGYTF.

This clonotype showed up just once. The V gene is TRBV4-1, the J gene TRBJ2-3; D remains unclear. V was pared by 4 bases and J by 6 bases, with 8 bases between. The CDR3 runs to 12 residues. From germline, CDR1 is MGHRA and CDR2 YSYEKL. The CDR3 sequence: CASSLIMDTQYF. The CDR3, as DNA: TGCGCCAGCAGCCTCATTATGGATACGCAGTATTTT.

This clonotype has just a few counts. This rearrangement joins TRBV2 to TRBJ2-6; TRBD1 agrees at 8 bases. Trimming cost V 8 bases and J 2 bases; bases outside gene matches: 8. Germline CDR1 SNHLY, CDR2 FYNNEI. This CDR3 spans 16 amino acids. Here the CDR3 reads CASGDRGFPGANVLTF. Here the CDR3 DNA reads TGTGCCAGCGGCGACAGGGGATTCCCTGGGGCCAACGTCCTGACTTTC.

The sample holds many counts of this clonotype. This chain joins TRBV20-1 and TRBJ1-2, with D possibly matching TRBD1 (5 bases). The CDR3 spans 15 residues. Trimming shortened V by 2 bases and J by 4 bases, and 17 bases separated the two germline ends. Germline V gene data show CDR1 as DFQATT and CDR2 as SNEGSKA (reference sequence). CDR3 nucleotides: TGCAGTGCTAGAAGAATGTCACAGAGGGGCTATGGCTACACCTTC. Translated: CSARRMSQRGYGYTF.

At least ten counts were recorded for this clonotype. The chain has TRBV5-5 and TRBJ1-3; D remains ambiguous. The ends were cut back, 4 bases at V and 0 bases at J, with 8 bases in the middle. The CDR3 totals 14 residues. Germline V CDR1 and CDR2: SGHKS, YYEKEE (reference sequence). Written as DNA, the CDR3 is TGTGCCAGCAGCGGCACGTCCTCTGGAAACACCATATATTTT. Amino acids: CASSGTSSGNTIYF.

This clonotype has a count of ten or more. The chain combines TRBV9 with TRBJ2-1; D unclear. CDR1 is SGDLS, CDR2 YYNGEE, per germline. Trimming removed 3 bases at V and 4 bases at J, with 14 bases between. CDR3 length: 15 amino acids. The CDR3 nucleotides are TGTGCCAGCAGCGAGGGCCCGGGTAGTTACAATGAGCAGTTCTTC. It yields the protein CASSEGPGSYNEQFF. The whole variable domain, filled in from reference TRBV9 and TRBJ2-1, reads DSGVTQTPKHLITATGQRVTLRCSPRSGDLSVYWYQQSLDQGLQFLIQYYNGEERAKGNILERFSAQQFPDLHSELNLSSLELGDSALYFCASSEGPGSYNEQFFGPGTRLTVL.

The chain joins TRBV6-4 to TRBJ1-2, with D unclear. The V gene lost 2 bases and the J gene lost 3 bases, with 10 bases spanning the gap. The V gene's germline CDR1 is MRHNA and CDR2 SNTAGT. This CDR3 spans 14 amino acids. DNA for the CDR3: TGTGCCAGCAGTGACGGGGAAGTGGACTATGGCTACACCTTC. Amino acids: CASSDGEVDYGYTF.

The chain joins TRBV4-3 to TRBJ2-7; D might be TRBD2 (7 bases). The CDR3 contains 15 residues. V lost 0 bases to trimming and J lost 4 bases, with 13 bases between them. Germline lookup yields CDR1 LGHNA and CDR2 YSLEER. CDR3 in amino acids: CASSQEGRGGYEQYF. The CDR3 DNA follows: TGCGCCAGCAGCCAAGAGGGTAGGGGGGGGTACGAGCAGTACTTC.

Ten or more counts support this clonotype. CDR3 protein: CASSFSAGAYEQYF. The CDR3 region has the DNA TGTGCCAGCAGCTTCTCCGCGGGGGCATACGAGCAGTACTTC. The chain combines TRBV13 with TRBJ2-7, with D maybe TRBD2 (7 bases). This CDR3 contains 14 residues. V lost 3 bases to trimming and J lost 4 bases, with 13 bases between them. CDR1 is PRHDT, CDR2 FYEKMQ, per germline (reference sequence). Looking up the rest from reference TRBV13 and TRBJ2-7 gives the full variable domain: AAGVIQSPRHLIKEKRETATLKCYPIPRHDTVYWYQQGPGQDPQFLISFYEKMQSDKGSIPDRFSAQQFSDYHSELNMSSLELGDSALYFCASSFSAGAYEQYFGPGTRLTVT.

This chain connects TRBV20-1 to TRBJ1-4; D ambiguous. CDR1 and CDR2 (germline): DFQATT, SNEGSKA (reference sequence). Trimming took 1 base from V and 8 from J, leaving 5 bases between them. This CDR3 comprises 11 residues. CDR3 bases: TGCAGTGCTAGAGGGCCCGAAAAACTGTTTTTT. Translation: CSARGPEKLFF.

The chain couples TRBV20-1 to TRBJ2-3; 7 bases map to TRBD2. CDR3 length: 15 amino acids. V lost 6 bases, J lost 3 bases, and 12 bases stayed unmatched. Germline V gene data show CDR1 as DFQATT and CDR2 as SNEGSKA (reference sequence). CDR3 amino acids: CSALGGWGGTDTQYF. The CDR3 bases are TGCAGTGCCCTCGGAGGCTGGGGGGGGACAGATACGCAGTATTTT.

This clonotype has only one observation. The chain has TRBV19 and TRBJ1-5; D is ambiguous. From germline, CDR1 is LNHDA and CDR2 SQIVND (reference sequence). V was trimmed by 5 bases and J by 6 bases, leaving 14 bases between them. The length of the CDR3 is 14 residues. The CDR3, as DNA: TGTGCCAGTAGTGTTCAGTCGCTAGGTCAGCCCCAGCATTTT. It is translated as CASSVQSLGQPQHF.